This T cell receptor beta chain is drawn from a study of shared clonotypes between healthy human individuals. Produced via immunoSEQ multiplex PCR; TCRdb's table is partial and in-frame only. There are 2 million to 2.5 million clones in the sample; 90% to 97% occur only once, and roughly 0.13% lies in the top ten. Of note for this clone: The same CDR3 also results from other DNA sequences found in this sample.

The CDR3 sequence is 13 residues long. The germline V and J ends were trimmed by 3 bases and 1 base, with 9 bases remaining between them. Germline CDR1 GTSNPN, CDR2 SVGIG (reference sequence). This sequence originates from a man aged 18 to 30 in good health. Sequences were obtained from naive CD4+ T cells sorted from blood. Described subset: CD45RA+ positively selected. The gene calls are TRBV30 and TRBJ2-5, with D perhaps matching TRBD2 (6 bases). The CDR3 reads CAWSGGLQETQYF. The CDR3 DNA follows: TGTGCCTGGAGCGGAGGGCTCCAAGAGACCCAGTACTTC. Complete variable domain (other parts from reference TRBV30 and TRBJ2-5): SQTIHQWPATLVQPVGSPLSLECTVEGTSNPNLYWYRQAAGRGLQLLFYSVGIGQISSEVPQNLSASRPQDRQFILSSKKLLLSDSGFYLCAWSGGLQETQYFGPGTRLLVL.